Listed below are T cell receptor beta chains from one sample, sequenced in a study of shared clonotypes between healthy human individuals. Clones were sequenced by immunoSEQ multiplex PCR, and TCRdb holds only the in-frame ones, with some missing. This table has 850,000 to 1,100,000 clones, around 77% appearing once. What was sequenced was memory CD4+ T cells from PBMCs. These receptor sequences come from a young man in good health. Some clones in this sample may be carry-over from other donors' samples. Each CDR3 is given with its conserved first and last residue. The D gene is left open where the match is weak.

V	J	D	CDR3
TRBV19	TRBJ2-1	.	CASSSGLYNEQFF
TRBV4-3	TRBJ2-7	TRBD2	CASSQDTGQRGSYEQYF
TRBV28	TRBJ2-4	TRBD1	CASSPAGGVNIQYF
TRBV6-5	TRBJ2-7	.	CASRSGGSVSYEQYF
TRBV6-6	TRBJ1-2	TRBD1	CASSWGTGVDYGYTF
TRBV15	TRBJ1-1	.	CATSRENKNTEAFF
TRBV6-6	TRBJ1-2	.	CASRRIGTSANYGYTF
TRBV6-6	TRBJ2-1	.	CASSYPSAYPYNEQFF
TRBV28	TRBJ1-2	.	CASTPGPLLGGYTF
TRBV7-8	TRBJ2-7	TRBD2	CASSLDRAGASYEQYF
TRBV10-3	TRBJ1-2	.	CAISGRWGRDYGYTF
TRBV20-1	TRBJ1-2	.	CSASRLYGYTF
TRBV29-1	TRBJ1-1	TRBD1	CSARGSGTEAFF
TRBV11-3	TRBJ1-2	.	CASSLFSSPYGYTF
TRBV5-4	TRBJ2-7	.	CASSVPGQGRSYEQYF
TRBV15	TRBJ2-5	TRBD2	CATSRDPLAGGILYQETQYF
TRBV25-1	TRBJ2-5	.	CASSESLQALQETQYF
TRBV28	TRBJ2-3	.	CASRWTSTDTQYF
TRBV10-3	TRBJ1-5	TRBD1	CAISDDGQGSQPQHF
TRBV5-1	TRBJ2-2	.	CASSPDSSSLNTGELFF
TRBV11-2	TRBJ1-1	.	CASSLTGGAQDTEAFF
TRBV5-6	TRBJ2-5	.	CASSLGPRVGETQYF
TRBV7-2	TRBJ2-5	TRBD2	CASSLGTSLQETQYF
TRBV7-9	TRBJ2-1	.	CASSLMGEQFF
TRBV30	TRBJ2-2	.	CAWSSRGELFF
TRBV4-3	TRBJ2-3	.	CASSQDFTDTQYF
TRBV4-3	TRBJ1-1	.	CASSQTGGNTEAFF
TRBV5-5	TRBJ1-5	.	CASSSLVGYTQPQHF
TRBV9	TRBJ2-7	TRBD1	CASSSHRGSEQYF
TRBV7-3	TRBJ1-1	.	CASSPEGWFSTEAFF
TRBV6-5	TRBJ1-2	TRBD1	CASTGQGAGGYTF
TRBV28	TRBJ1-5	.	CASIREANSNQPQHF